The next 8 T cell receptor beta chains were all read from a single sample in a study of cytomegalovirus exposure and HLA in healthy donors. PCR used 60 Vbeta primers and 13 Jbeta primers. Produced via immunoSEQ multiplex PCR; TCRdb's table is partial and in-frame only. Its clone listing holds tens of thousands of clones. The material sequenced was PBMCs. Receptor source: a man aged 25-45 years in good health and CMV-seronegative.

CDR3 DNA: TGTGCCAGCAGCGGATCGACTAGAATGAACATTCAGTACTTC. Translating gives CASSGSTRMNIQYF. This chain connects TRBV9 to TRBJ2-4; D perhaps matches TRBD2 (6 bases). Germline-derived CDR1 and CDR2 are SGDLS and YYNGEE. V was trimmed by 3 bases and J by 7 bases, leaving 14 bases between them. The CDR3 length is 14 residues.

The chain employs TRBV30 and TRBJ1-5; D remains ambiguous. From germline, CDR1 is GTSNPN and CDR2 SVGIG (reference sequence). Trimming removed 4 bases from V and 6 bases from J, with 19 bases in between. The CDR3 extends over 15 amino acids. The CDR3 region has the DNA TGTGCCTGGAAAGAGCGGCGGGCCCCGGGTCAGCCCCAGCATTTT. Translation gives CAWKERRAPGQPQHF.

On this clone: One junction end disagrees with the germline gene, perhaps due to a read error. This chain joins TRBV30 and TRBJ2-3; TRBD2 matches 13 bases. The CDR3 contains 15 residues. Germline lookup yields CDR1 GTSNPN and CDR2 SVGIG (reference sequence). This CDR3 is CAGRGTSGMANTQYF. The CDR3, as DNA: TGTGCCGGGAGGGGGACTAGCGGGATGGCGAATACGCAGTATTTT.

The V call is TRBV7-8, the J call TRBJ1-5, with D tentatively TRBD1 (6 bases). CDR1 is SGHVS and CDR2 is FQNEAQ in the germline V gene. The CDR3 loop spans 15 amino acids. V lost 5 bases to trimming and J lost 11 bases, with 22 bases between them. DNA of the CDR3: TGTGCCAGCAGCCCGTGGACAGCCTCCGAGGGGACCCAGCATTTT. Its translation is CASSPWTASEGTQHF.

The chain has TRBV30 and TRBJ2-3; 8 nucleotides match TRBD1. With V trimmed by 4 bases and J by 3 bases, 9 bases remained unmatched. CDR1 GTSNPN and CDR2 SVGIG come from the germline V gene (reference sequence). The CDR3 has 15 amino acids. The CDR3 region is CAWILQGAGTDTQYF. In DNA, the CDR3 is TGTGCCTGGATTCTCCAGGGGGCCGGTACAGATACGCAGTATTTT.

The CDR3 DNA reads as TGCGCCAGCAGCTTGTACGCTAGCGGTCGGGCAGATACGCAGTATTTT. This translates into CASSLYASGRADTQYF. This rearrangement joins TRBV5-1 to TRBJ2-3, with 7 nucleotides matching TRBD2. The CDR3 length is 16 residues. After removal of 1 base from V and 4 bases from J, the junction contained 9 bases not matched to a gene. Per the germline V gene, CDR1 is SGHRS and CDR2 is YFSETQ.

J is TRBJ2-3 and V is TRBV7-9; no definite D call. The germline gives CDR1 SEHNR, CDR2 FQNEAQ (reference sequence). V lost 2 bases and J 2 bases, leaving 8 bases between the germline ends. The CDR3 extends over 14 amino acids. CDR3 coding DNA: TGTGCCAGCAGCTTACCACACCCCACAGATACGCAGTATTTT. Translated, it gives CASSLPHPTDTQYF.

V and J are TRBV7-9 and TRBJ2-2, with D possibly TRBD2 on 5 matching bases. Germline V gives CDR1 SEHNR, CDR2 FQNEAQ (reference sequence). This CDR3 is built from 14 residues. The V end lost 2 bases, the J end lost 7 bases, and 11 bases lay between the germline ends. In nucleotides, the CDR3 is TGTGCCAGCAGCTTAATTTCGGGAAGCGGGGAGCTGTTTTTT. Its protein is CASSLISGSGELFF.